Listed below are T cell receptor beta chains from one sample, sequenced in a study of blood T cell repertoires in COVID-19. The table came from immunoSEQ multiplex PCR; TCRdb's copy has only in-frame clones and leaves some out. The table records a few hundred thousand clones, approximately 87% of them present only once. The sample was peripheral blood. These receptors were collected from a human donor in a cohort sampled during active COVID-19. CDR3s include the opening cysteine and the closing phenylalanine or tryptophan. Fields, in order: V gene, clone size, D gene, J gene, CDR3 protein, CDR3 DNA. D genes are given only for firm matches. The size field is filled for only some rows; it gives once, few, many or a size class.

v_call: TRBV18; clone_size: .; d_call: TRBD2; j_call: TRBJ2-1; cdr3_aa: CASSPEYKRGNEQFF; cdr3_nt: TGTGCCAGCTCCCCCGAATATAAGCGGGGCAATGAGCAGTTCTTC
v_call: TRBV3-1/TRBV3-2; clone_size: few; d_call: TRBD1; j_call: TRBJ1-2; cdr3_aa: CASSGQGVYGYTF; cdr3_nt: TGTGCCAGCAGCGGACAGGGGGTCTATGGCTACACCTTC
v_call: TRBV9; clone_size: .; d_call: TRBD1; j_call: TRBJ2-1; cdr3_aa: CASSPTHHGQGGFF; cdr3_nt: TGTGCCAGCAGCCCGACGCACCATGGACAGGGCGGGTTCTTC
v_call: TRBV6-5; clone_size: .; d_call: .; j_call: TRBJ1-4; cdr3_aa: CASSYSGANEKLFF; cdr3_nt: TGTGCCAGCAGTTACTCAGGGGCTAATGAAAAACTGTTTTTT
v_call: TRBV24-1; clone_size: .; d_call: TRBD1; j_call: TRBJ2-6; cdr3_aa: CATSDPTGGTSGANVLTF; cdr3_nt: TGTGCCACCAGTGATCCGACAGGGGGAACCTCTGGGGCCAACGTCCTGACTTTC
v_call: TRBV28; clone_size: .; d_call: TRBD1; j_call: TRBJ2-1; cdr3_aa: CASRPRGQGSYNEQFF; cdr3_nt: TGTGCCAGCAGGCCTAGGGGACAGGGATCCTACAATGAGCAGTTCTTC
v_call: TRBV7-8; clone_size: few; d_call: .; j_call: TRBJ2-7; cdr3_aa: CASSRRDTLYEQYF; cdr3_nt: TGTGCCAGCAGCCGCCGGGACACACTATACGAGCAGTACTTC
v_call: TRBV6-1; clone_size: few; d_call: .; j_call: TRBJ1-2; cdr3_aa: CASSETGRYGYTF; cdr3_nt: TGTGCCAGCAGTGAAACAGGCCGGTATGGCTACACCTTC
v_call: TRBV19; clone_size: .; d_call: TRBD2; j_call: TRBJ2-1; cdr3_aa: CASKVSSGYNEQFF; cdr3_nt: TGTGCCAGTAAGGTTTCTAGCGGTTACAATGAGCAGTTCTTC
v_call: TRBV4-1; clone_size: .; d_call: TRBD2; j_call: TRBJ2-1; cdr3_aa: CASSPSGRGLVALKNEQFF; cdr3_nt: TGCGCCAGCAGCCCGTCCGGGAGGGGACTAGTTGCCCTGAAGAATGAGCAGTTCTTC
v_call: TRBV4-3; clone_size: .; d_call: TRBD2; j_call: TRBJ2-3; cdr3_aa: CASSQGAGGSTDTQYF; cdr3_nt: TGCGCCAGCAGCCAAGGGGCCGGGGGGTCCACAGATACGCAGTATTTT
v_call: TRBV5-1; clone_size: .; d_call: TRBD1; j_call: TRBJ1-3; cdr3_aa: CASSPGQQSSGNTIYF; cdr3_nt: TGCGCCAGCAGCCCGGGACAGCAGAGCTCTGGAAACACCATATATTTT
v_call: TRBV4-1; clone_size: .; d_call: .; j_call: TRBJ1-6; cdr3_aa: CASSPSPSGAPLHF; cdr3_nt: TGCGCCAGCAGCCCAAGCCCCTCAGGGGCACCCCTCCACTTT
v_call: TRBV7-8; clone_size: .; d_call: .; j_call: TRBJ2-7; cdr3_aa: CASSLNEAMSEQYF; cdr3_nt: TGTGCCAGCAGCTTAAATGAGGCGATGAGCGAGCAGTACTTC
v_call: TRBV4-1; clone_size: .; d_call: TRBD2; j_call: TRBJ2-5; cdr3_aa: CASSPSWTSQETQYF; cdr3_nt: TGCGCCAGCAGCCCGTCGTGGACTAGTCAAGAGACCCAGTACTTC
v_call: TRBV28; clone_size: .; d_call: TRBD1; j_call: TRBJ2-7; cdr3_aa: CAARGTYEQYF; cdr3_nt: TGTGCCGCCAGGGGGACCTACGAGCAGTACTTC
v_call: TRBV4-3; clone_size: .; d_call: TRBD2; j_call: TRBJ2-1; cdr3_aa: CASSQIGTSDHNEQFF; cdr3_nt: TGCGCCAGCAGCCAAATCGGGACTAGCGATCACAATGAGCAGTTCTTC
v_call: TRBV5-1; clone_size: .; d_call: TRBD1; j_call: TRBJ2-1; cdr3_aa: CASSLALGTGLGEQFF; cdr3_nt: TGCGCCAGCAGCTTGGCTTTGGGGACAGGGCTCGGTGAGCAGTTCTTC
v_call: TRBV7-2; clone_size: .; d_call: TRBD2; j_call: TRBJ2-3; cdr3_aa: CASSLAGVGGADTQYF; cdr3_nt: TGTGCCAGCAGCTTAGCGGGGGTGGGAGGGGCAGATACGCAGTATTTT
v_call: TRBV29-1; clone_size: few; d_call: .; j_call: TRBJ1-1; cdr3_aa: CSVEFGHRTTNTEAFF; cdr3_nt: TGCAGCGTCGAATTTGGCCACAGGACCACGAACACTGAAGCTTTCTTT